This is a list of T cell receptor beta chains from one sample in a study of blood T cell repertoires in COVID-19. The method was immunoSEQ multiplex PCR; TCRdb's version includes in-frame clones alone and lacks a portion of them. The table lists about 190,000 clones, less than 90% of them singletons. The sequencing sample was made of peripheral blood. These receptors originate from a human donor in a cohort sampled during active COVID-19. Each CDR3 is given with its conserved first and last residue. A D gene is named only where the DNA matches it firmly. Some rows have no size entry. The others give once, few or many, or a class for an expanded clone.

TRBJ2-3 | NA | 12 | NA | TRBV5-1 | CASSLLSDTQYF | TGCGCCAGCAGCTTGTTATCAGATACGCAGTATTTT
TRBJ2-5 | NA | 15 | once | TRBV5-1 | CASSLEQGMGETQYF | TGCGCCAGCAGCTTGGAACAGGGAATGGGGGAGACCCAGTACTTC
TRBJ2-7 | NA | 12 | few | TRBV5-5 | CASTRDSYEQYF | TGTGCCAGCACCCGGGACTCCTACGAGCAGTACTTC
TRBJ1-6 | NA | 12 | NA | TRBV20-1 | CSASSNNSPLHF | TGCAGTGCTAGTAGCAATAATTCACCCCTCCACTTT
TRBJ2-3 | TRBD2 | 17 | NA | TRBV3-1/TRBV3-2 | CASSGAGTSYGTDTQYF | TGTGCCAGCAGCGGGGCCGGGACTAGTTATGGGACAGATACGCAGTATTTT
TRBJ1-3 | TRBD1 | 18 | NA | TRBV4-1 | CASSQEGTGLVAGNTIYF | TGCGCCAGCAGCCAAGAGGGGACAGGATTAGTCGCTGGAAACACCATATATTTT
TRBJ2-1 | TRBD2 | 15 | NA | TRBV7-3 | CASSPDRGGHNEQFF | TGTGCCAGCAGCCCCGACCGGGGGGGTCACAATGAGCAGTTCTTC
TRBJ2-1 | TRBD1 | 12 | NA | TRBV29-1 | CSVGTGHNEQFF | TGCAGCGTTGGGACAGGGCACAATGAGCAGTTCTTC
TRBJ2-5 | NA | 14 | NA | TRBV11-2 | CASSLSGGRETQYF | TGTGCCAGCAGCTTATCTGGGGGCAGGGAGACCCAGTACTTC
TRBJ2-3 | TRBD1 | 16 | NA | TRBV6-5 | CASSYSQGTGFDTQYF | TGTGCCAGCAGTTACTCCCAAGGGACAGGGTTTGATACGCAGTATTTT
TRBJ2-5 | NA | 13 | NA | TRBV5-1 | CASSLQGGETQYF | TGCGCCAGCAGCTTACAGGGGGGGGAGACCCAGTACTTC
TRBJ1-2 | NA | 12 | NA | TRBV10-2 | CASSGVNYGYTF | TGCGCCAGCAGTGGAGTTAACTATGGCTACACCTTC
TRBJ2-2 | TRBD2 | 16 | few | TRBV6-4 | CASSRQMGLDTGELFF | TGTGCCAGCAGTCGTCAAATGGGACTAGACACCGGGGAGCTGTTTTTT
TRBJ2-2 | NA | 16 | NA | TRBV18 | CASSPRGETGTGELFF | TGTGCCAGCTCACCACGCGGAGAAACGGGCACCGGGGAGCTGTTTTTT
TRBJ1-3 | NA | 13 | NA | TRBV7-9 | CASSGSGGNTIYF | TGTGCCAGCAGTGGGAGTGGTGGAAACACCATATATTTT